Below are 27 T cell receptor beta chains sequenced from a single sample in a study of blood T cell repertoires in COVID-19. Generated by immunoSEQ multiplex PCR, the TCRdb table keeps only in-frame clones and is missing some. The top ten clones hold roughly 8% of a sample with 260,000 or so clones, 75% to 85% of them seen once. Material for sequencing was peripheral blood. These TCRs come from a woman older than 75 with COVID-19, enrolled during active disease.

This rearrangement joins TRBV2 to TRBJ1-1, with 7 nucleotides matching TRBD1. The V gene's germline CDR1 is SNHLY and CDR2 FYNNEI. V dropped 6 bases and J dropped 4; count of bases not matched to a gene: 14. The CDR3 is 16 amino acids. In DNA, the CDR3 is TGTGCCAGCAGCCTCGGACAGGTCCTTGGTGGCACTGAAGCTTTCTTT. It encodes CASSLGQVLGGTEAFF. The entire variable domain, with the rest obtained from reference TRBV2 and TRBJ1-1, is as follows: EPEVTQTPSHQVTQMGQEVILRCVPISNHLYFYWYRQILGQKVEFLVSFYNNEISEKSEIFDDQFSVERPDGSNFTLKIRSTKLEDSAMYFCASSLGQVLGGTEAFFGQGTRLTVV.

This sequence joins TRBV5-4 and TRBJ1-2; tentatively, D is TRBD1 (5 bases). CDR1 is SGHNT, CDR2 YYREEE, per germline (reference sequence). The CDR3 has 14 residues. V lost 5 bases to trimming and J lost 0 bases, with 11 bases between them. CDR3 amino acids: CASRTAVANYGYTF. CDR3 DNA sequence: TGTGCCAGCAGGACAGCAGTAGCTAACTATGGCTACACCTTC.

The rearrangement uses TRBV3-1 (or the pseudogene TRBV3-2) and TRBJ2-1; TRBD1 is a possible D gene (5 bases). This CDR3 region has 13 residues. V was clipped by 4 bases and J by 9 bases, with 13 bases between them. CDR1 is LGHDT and CDR2 is YNNKEL in the germline V gene (reference sequence). The CDR3 sequence is CASSLQGGPEQFF. CDR3 DNA sequence: TGTGCCAGCAGCCTCCAGGGTGGGCCTGAGCAGTTCTTC.

The chain combines TRBV2 with TRBJ1-1; D is possibly TRBD1 (6 bases). The V end lost 4 bases, the J end lost 3 bases, and 9 bases lay between the germline ends. The CDR3 is 13 amino acids. Germline V lookup: CDR1 SNHLY, CDR2 FYNNEI. CDR3 bases: TGTGCCAGCAGTGCCGAGGGGGACACTGAAGCTTTCTTT. It specifies CASSAEGDTEAFF.

V gene TRBV13 combines with J gene TRBJ2-1, with TRBD2 matching 12 bases. The CDR3 totals 16 residues. With 0 bases clipped from V and 8 bases from J, the junction kept 5 bases outside the gene matches. The germline V gene has CDR1 PRHDT and CDR2 FYEKMQ (reference sequence). The CDR3 loop is CASSLGPSGRADEQFF. Written as DNA, the CDR3 is TGTGCCAGCAGCTTAGGCCCTAGCGGGAGGGCCGATGAGCAGTTCTTC.

This clone was seen a handful of times. The J gene is TRBJ2-1, the V gene TRBV3-1 (or the pseudogene TRBV3-2), with 7 bases matching TRBD2. The CDR3 sequence is 17 residues long. The J segment lost 0 bases and the V segment lost 3 bases, leaving 8 bases of the junction unmatched. Germline CDR1 and CDR2: LGHDT and YNNKEL (reference sequence). In DNA form, the CDR3 reads TGTGCCAGCAGCCAGAGACTAGCCCTCAGCTCCTACAATGAGCAGTTCTTC. Translating it yields CASSQRLALSSYNEQFF.

This sequence joins TRBV10-3 and TRBJ1-4; 9 bases are a match to TRBD1. CDR1 and CDR2 (germline): ENHRY, SYGVKD. V was clipped by 6 bases and J by 0 bases; unmatched bases: 5. The length of the CDR3 is 16 residues. CDR3 sequence (DNA): TGTGCCATCAGCACCGGACAGGGGTCAACTAATGAAAAACTGTTTTTT. Its translation: CAISTGQGSTNEKLFF.

The chain carries TRBV28 and TRBJ1-5; D is possibly TRBD1 (6 bases). V was clipped by 7 bases and J by 6 bases, with 10 bases between them. The length of the CDR3 is 12 residues. Germline V gene sequence: CDR1 MDHEN, CDR2 SYDVKM. The CDR3 protein is CASTAGVQPQHF. The CDR3 DNA is TGTGCCAGCACTGCAGGGGTTCAGCCCCAGCATTTT.

V and J are TRBV30 and TRBJ1-1; D remains unclear. CDR1 GTSNPN and CDR2 SVGIG come from the germline V gene (reference sequence). CDR3 length equals 10 residues. The V and J ends lost 4 bases and 8 bases respectively, with 8 bases between them. In nucleotides, the CDR3 is TGTGCCTGGAAGGAGATAGAAGCTTTCTTT. As protein: CAWKEIEAFF.

This sequence joins TRBV16 and TRBJ1-3, with 9 bases matching TRBD1. This CDR3 spans 16 amino acids. V lost 0 bases, J lost 7 bases, and 7 bases stayed unmatched. The germline CDR1 and CDR2 sequences are KGHSY and FQNENV. This CDR3 reads CASSQSLGTGRNTIYF. The CDR3 nucleotides read TGTGCCAGCAGCCAATCGTTGGGGACAGGGAGGAACACCATATATTTT.

The V call is TRBV4-3, the J call TRBJ2-5, with 7 positions matching TRBD1. The CDR3 contains 15 residues. Unmatched junction bases numbered 6, after V lost 4 bases and J lost 1 base. The germline CDR1 and CDR2 sequences are LGHNA and YSLEER. As DNA, the CDR3 is TGCGCCAGCAGCCGCAGCCGGGACAGCCAAGAGACCCAGTACTTC. Its protein is CASSRSRDSQETQYF.

This clone was observed a handful of times. This chain connects TRBV5-6 to TRBJ1-2; D is unresolved. V lost 2 bases and J lost 4, with 15 bases in between. Germline V CDR1 and CDR2: SGHDT, YYEEEE. The CDR3 contains 15 residues. CDR3 nucleotide sequence: TGTGCCAGCAGCTTAACGGGGAGGGTGGGCTATGGCTACACCTTC. It specifies CASSLTGRVGYGYTF.

This clone appeared a few times. DNA of the CDR3: TGTGCCAGCAGCCTAGTATGGGAGCAGTACTTC. This translates into CASSLVWEQYF. J is TRBJ2-7 and V is TRBV5-5; D ambiguous. This CDR3 is built from 11 residues. Germline lookup yields CDR1 SGHKS and CDR2 YYEKEE (reference sequence). Trimming removed 4 bases at V and 7 bases at J, with 9 bases between. Based on the CDR3 plus reference TRBV5-5 and TRBJ2-7, the full variable domain is DAGVTQSPTHLIKTRGQQVTLRCSPISGHKSVSWYQQVLGQGPQFIFQYYEKEERGRGNFPDRFSARQFPNYSSELNVNALLLGDSALYLCASSLVWEQYFGPGTRLTVT.

The DNA for the CDR3 is TGTGCCAGCTCACCACTCCCCCGGTTTCGCAATTCACCCCTCCACTTT. Its translation: CASSPLPRFRNSPLHF. The gene calls are TRBV18 and TRBJ1-6; D unresolved. The CDR3 is 16 residues long. V shed 1 base and J shed 7 bases, with 14 bases lying between them. The germline V gene encodes CDR1 KGHSH and CDR2 LQKENI.

The rearrangement uses TRBV7-8 and TRBJ2-1, with 13 bases that match TRBD2. The V and J ends lost 8 bases and 0 bases, in that order; junction bases with no gene match: 7. The CDR3 is 17 amino acids. Germline CDR1 SGHVS, CDR2 FQNEAQ. The CDR3 region is CASLKLAGGLSYNEQFF. The CDR3 nucleotides are TGTGCCAGCCTAAAACTAGCGGGAGGGCTCTCCTACAATGAGCAGTTCTTC.

This clone occurred a few times. The J gene is TRBJ2-1, the V gene TRBV9; 7 nucleotides line up with TRBD2. This CDR3 has 15 amino acids. With V trimmed by 4 bases and J by 8 bases, 12 bases remained unmatched. Germline lookup yields CDR1 SGDLS and CDR2 YYNGEE. The CDR3 sequence is CASSSEGGRWDEQFF. For the CDR3, the DNA is TGTGCCAGCAGCTCGGAGGGCGGGAGATGGGATGAGCAGTTCTTC.

V is TRBV19 and J is TRBJ1-4; possibly TRBD1 for D (5 bases). Between the trimmed V and J ends, which lost 9 bases and 5 bases, there was a span of 22 bases. The CDR3 has 16 amino acids. The germline V gene encodes CDR1 LNHDA and CDR2 SQIVND (reference sequence). The CDR3 reads CASHLYGAGENEKLFF. As DNA, the CDR3 is TGTGCCAGCCATCTGTACGGGGCGGGAGAGAATGAAAAACTGTTTTTT.

This chain connects TRBV3-1 (or the pseudogene TRBV3-2) to TRBJ2-7, with D possibly TRBD1 on 5 matching bases. Between the trimmed V and J ends, which lost 4 bases and 2 bases, there was a span of 18 bases. This CDR3 comprises 16 residues. Germline V gene lookup returns CDR1 LGHDT and CDR2 YNNKEL (reference sequence). Here the CDR3 reads CASSRNTGSQAYEQYF. CDR3 DNA: TGTGCCAGCAGCCGAAACACAGGAAGCCAAGCCTACGAGCAGTACTTC.

The CDR3: CASSTLTGLGTEAFF. The CDR3 bases are TGTGCCAGTTCAACCCTTACAGGGCTAGGCACTGAAGCTTTCTTT. This chain links TRBV3-1 (or the pseudogene TRBV3-2) with TRBJ1-1; D might be TRBD1 (6 bases). Germline V gene sequence: CDR1 LGHDT, CDR2 YNNKEL (reference sequence). This CDR3 spans 15 amino acids. Trimming took 9 bases from V and 4 from J, leaving 21 bases between them.

This clone is a singleton in its sample. V usage is TRBV19 and J usage is TRBJ2-7; 7 nucleotides agree with TRBD1. This CDR3 has 15 residues. The V segment lost 3 bases and the J segment 0 bases; nucleotides outside the gene matches: 5. In germline, CDR1 is LNHDA, CDR2 SQIVND (reference sequence). The CDR3 sequence is CASSMGQGVSYEQYF. CDR3 sequence (DNA): TGTGCCAGTAGTATGGGTCAGGGGGTCTCCTACGAGCAGTACTTC.

The chain carries TRBV5-1 and TRBJ1-4; the match to TRBD1 covers 9 bases. This CDR3 is 15 amino acids long. Trimming took 3 bases from V and 7 from J; bases not matched to a gene: 7. Germline CDR1 reads SGHRS; CDR2 reads YFSETQ. The CDR3 nucleotides are TGCGCCAGCAGCTCCCTGGGACAGGGAGGTGAAAAACTGTTTTTT. Translating gives CASSSLGQGGEKLFF.

This clone was seen only a few times. The gene calls are TRBV7-3 and TRBJ1-2; TRBD1 is a possible D gene (6 bases). From germline, CDR1 is SGHTA and CDR2 FQGTGA. There are 14 residues in the CDR3. V lost 3 bases to trimming and J lost 6 bases, with 14 bases between them. The CDR3 DNA reads as TGTGCCAGCAGCTTGACGGCCGGGACACATGGCTACACCTTC. This gives the protein CASSLTAGTHGYTF.

The chain couples TRBV9 to TRBJ2-7; weak D call: TRBD2 (6 bases). Germline V gene lookup returns CDR1 SGDLS and CDR2 YYNGEE. The CDR3 extends over 14 amino acids. The ends were cut back, 5 bases at V and 6 bases at J, with 18 bases in the middle. CDR3 sequence (DNA): TGTGCCAGCAGTTACGAGGGAGGTAAGGGCGAGCAGTACTTC. It is translated as CASSYEGGKGEQYF.

The V call is TRBV14, the J call TRBJ1-2, with D perhaps matching TRBD1 (5 bases). This CDR3 has 15 amino acids. Germline V gene data show CDR1 as SGHDN and CDR2 as FVKESK. V was trimmed by 0 bases and J by 3 bases, leaving 11 bases between them. The chain's CDR3 is CASSQDIGAYYGYTF. In nucleotides, the CDR3 is TGTGCCAGCAGCCAAGATATTGGGGCCTACTATGGCTACACCTTC.

The chain uses TRBV6-5 and TRBJ1-5; the D gene is possibly TRBD1 (5 bases). Germline V lookup: CDR1 MNHEY, CDR2 SVGAGI. Trimming pared 7 bases from V and 3 bases from J, leaving 13 bases between. This CDR3 contains 14 residues. The CDR3 is CASKPDRFNQPQHF. DNA for the CDR3: TGTGCCAGCAAGCCTGACAGATTCAATCAGCCCCAGCATTTT.

J is TRBJ2-7 and V is TRBV3-1 (or the pseudogene TRBV3-2); D perhaps matches TRBD1 (5 bases). Germline V gene lookup returns CDR1 LGHDT and CDR2 YNNKEL (reference sequence). Trimming removed 4 bases at V and 1 base at J, with 20 bases between. This CDR3 contains 17 residues. The CDR3 reads CASSRQVSRAFSYEQYF. CDR3 bases: TGTGCCAGCAGCCGGCAAGTGTCCAGGGCCTTTTCCTACGAGCAGTACTTC.

The V and J genes are TRBV18 and TRBJ1-1, with 8 bases that match TRBD1. CDR1 is KGHSH, CDR2 LQKENI, per germline. This CDR3 region has 12 residues. J lost 13 bases, V lost 5 bases, and 9 bases had no gene match. The CDR3 spells CASSKDRVEVFF. The CDR3, as DNA: TGTGCCAGCTCAAAGGACAGGGTGGAGGTTTTCTTT.